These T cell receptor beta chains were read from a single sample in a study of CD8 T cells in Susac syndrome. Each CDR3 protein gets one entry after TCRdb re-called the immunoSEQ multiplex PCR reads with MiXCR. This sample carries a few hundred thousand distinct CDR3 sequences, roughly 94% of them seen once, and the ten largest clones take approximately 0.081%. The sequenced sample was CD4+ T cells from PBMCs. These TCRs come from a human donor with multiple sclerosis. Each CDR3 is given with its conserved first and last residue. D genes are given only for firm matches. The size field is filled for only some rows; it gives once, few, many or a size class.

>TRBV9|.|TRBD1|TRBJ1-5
CASSGGQGASQPQHF
TGTGCCAGCAGCGGGGGACAGGGGGCCTCTCAGCCCCAGCATTTT
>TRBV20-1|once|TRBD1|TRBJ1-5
CSAQRGQLNQPQHF
TGCAGTGCCCAGAGGGGACAGCTCAATCAGCCCCAGCATTTT
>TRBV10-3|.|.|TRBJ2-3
CAISPLAEGDTQYF
TGTGCCATCAGTCCTTTAGCGGAGGGGGATACGCAGTATTTT
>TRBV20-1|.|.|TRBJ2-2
CSARGRNSNTGELFF
TGCAGTGCTAGAGGGCGGAATTCGAACACCGGGGAGCTGTTTTTT
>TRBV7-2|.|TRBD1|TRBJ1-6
CASSHGQGLDSPLHF
TGTGCCAGCAGCCATGGACAGGGGCTTGACTCACCCCTCCACTTT
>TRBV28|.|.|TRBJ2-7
CASSLTGWYEQYF
TGTGCCAGCAGTTTAACAGGATGGTACGAGCAGTACTTC
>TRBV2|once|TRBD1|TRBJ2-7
CASQGGQGRRSAYEQYF
TGTGCCAGCCAAGGGGGACAGGGCCGAAGATCTGCCTACGAGCAGTACTTC
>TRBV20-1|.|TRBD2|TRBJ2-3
CSATGGVNTDTQYF
TGCAGTGCTACTGGGGGGGTAAACACAGATACGCAGTATTTT
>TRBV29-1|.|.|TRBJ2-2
CSVEGRVTGELFF
TGCAGCGTTGAAGGGAGGGTTACCGGGGAGCTGTTTTTT
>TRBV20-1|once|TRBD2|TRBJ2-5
CSAQLAGPQETQYF
TGCAGTGCGCAACTAGCGGGACCCCAAGAGACCCAGTACTTC
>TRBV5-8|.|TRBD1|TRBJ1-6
CASSRDRANSPLHF
TGTGCCAGCAGCAGAGACAGGGCAAATTCACCCCTCCACTTT
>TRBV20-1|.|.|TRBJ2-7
CSAIRTDYEQYF
TGCAGTGCTATTAGGACAGACTACGAGCAGTACTTC
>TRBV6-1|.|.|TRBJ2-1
CASVLRELYNEQFF
TGTGCCAGCGTTTTGCGGGAACTCTACAATGAGCAGTTCTTC
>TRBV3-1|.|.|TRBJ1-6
CASSQGTTYRPLHF
TGTGCCAGCAGCCAAGGGACGACATACCGACCCCTCCACTTT
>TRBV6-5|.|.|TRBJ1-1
CASSTQSVEAFF
TGTGCCAGCAGTACACAAAGCGTTGAAGCTTTCTTT
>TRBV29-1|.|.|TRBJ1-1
CSVDRKGGDTEAFF
TGCAGCGTTGATCGTAAAGGGGGGGACACTGAAGCTTTCTTT
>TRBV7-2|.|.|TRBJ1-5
CASSPYSNQPQHF
TGTGCCAGCAGCCCTTATAGCAATCAGCCCCAGCATTTT
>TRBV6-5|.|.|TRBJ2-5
CASRTPASKTQYF
TGTGCCAGCAGGACCCCGGCTTCTAAGACCCAGTACTTC
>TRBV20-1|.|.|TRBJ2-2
CGGSLDTGELFF
TGCGGAGGCAGCCTAGACACCGGGGAGCTGTTTTTT
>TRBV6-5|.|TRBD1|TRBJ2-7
CASSPRQGVSYEQYF
TGTGCCAGCAGTCCTAGACAGGGAGTGAGCTACGAGCAGTACTTC
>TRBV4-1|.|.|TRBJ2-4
CASSQDRGLAKNIQYF
TGCGCCAGCAGCCAAGATCGGGGGCTAGCCAAAAACATTCAGTACTTC
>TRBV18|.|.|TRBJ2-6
CASSPQGTRSGANVLTF
TGTGCCAGCTCACCACAGGGGACCAGATCTGGGGCCAACGTCCTGACTTTC
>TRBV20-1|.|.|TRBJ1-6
CSANRDNSPLHF
TGCAGTGCTAACAGGGATAATTCACCCCTCCACTTT
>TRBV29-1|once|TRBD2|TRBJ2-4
CSVLLSGGAPNIQYF
TGCAGCGTCTTACTTAGCGGGGGGGCCCCCAACATTCAGTACTTC
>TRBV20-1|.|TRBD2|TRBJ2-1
CSALRIAGAQSSYNEQFF
TGCAGTGCCCTCCGTATAGCGGGGGCCCAAAGCTCCTACAATGAGCAGTTCTTC
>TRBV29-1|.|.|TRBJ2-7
CSVDWSGSREQYF
TGCAGCGTTGATTGGTCAGGGAGTCGCGAGCAGTACTTC
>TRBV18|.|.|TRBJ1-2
CASRKWDRTNYGYTF
TGTGCCAGCAGGAAATGGGACCGCACTAACTATGGCTACACCTTC
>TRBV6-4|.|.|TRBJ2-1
CAISFSRKDEQFF
TGTGCCATCTCGTTTTCGAGGAAGGATGAGCAGTTCTTC
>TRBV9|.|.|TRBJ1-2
CASSVGAGSLSYGYTF
TGTGCCAGCAGCGTAGGGGCCGGGTCACTCTCCTATGGCTACACCTTC
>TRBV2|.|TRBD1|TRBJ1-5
CASSVGQQNQPQHF
TGTGCCAGCAGCGTGGGACAGCAAAATCAGCCCCAGCATTTT
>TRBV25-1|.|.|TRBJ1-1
CASSSRGGNTEAFF
TGTGCCAGCAGTTCCCGGGGGGGGAACACTGAAGCTTTCTTT
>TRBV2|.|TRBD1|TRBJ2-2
CASRTGTGVIGELFF
TGTGCCAGCAGGACAGGGACAGGGGTTATCGGGGAGCTGTTTTTT
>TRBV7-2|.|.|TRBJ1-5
CASSSYSGTVDQPQHF
TGTGCCAGCAGCTCCTATTCCGGGACCGTGGATCAGCCCCAGCATTTT
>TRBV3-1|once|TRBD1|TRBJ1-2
CASSQDQDRDGYTF
TGTGCCAGCAGCCAAGATCAGGACAGGGATGGCTACACCTTC
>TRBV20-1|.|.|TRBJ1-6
CSARFPSGPLHF
TGCAGTGCTAGGTTCCCATCGGGGCCCCTCCACTTT
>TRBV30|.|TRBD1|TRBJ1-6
CAWDISGQGNSPLHF
TGTGCCTGGGACATTTCGGGACAGGGTAATTCACCCCTCCACTTT
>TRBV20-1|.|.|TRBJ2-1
CSASAGGSSYNEQFF
TGCAGTGCTAGTGCCGGGGGTAGTTCCTACAATGAGCAGTTCTTC